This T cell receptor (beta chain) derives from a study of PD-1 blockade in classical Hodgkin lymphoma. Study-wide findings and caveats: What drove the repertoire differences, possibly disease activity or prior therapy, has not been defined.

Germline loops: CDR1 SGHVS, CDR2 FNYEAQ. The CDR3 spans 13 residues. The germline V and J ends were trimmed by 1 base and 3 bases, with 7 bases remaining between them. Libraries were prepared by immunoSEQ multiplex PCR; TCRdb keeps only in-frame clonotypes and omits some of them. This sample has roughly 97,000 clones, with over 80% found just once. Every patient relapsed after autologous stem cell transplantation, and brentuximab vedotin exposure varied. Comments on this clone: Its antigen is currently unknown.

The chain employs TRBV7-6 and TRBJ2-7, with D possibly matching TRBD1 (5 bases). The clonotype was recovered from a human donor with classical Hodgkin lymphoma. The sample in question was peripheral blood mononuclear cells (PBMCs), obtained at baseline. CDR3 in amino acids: CASSLGQNYEQYF. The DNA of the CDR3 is TGTGCCAGCAGCTTAGGACAGAACTACGAGCAGTACTTC.